The rows below give T cell receptor beta chains drawn from one sample of a study of cytomegalovirus exposure and HLA in healthy donors. Generated by immunoSEQ multiplex PCR, the TCRdb table keeps only in-frame clones and is missing some. The table has under 200,000 clones, roughly 90% seen once. Source material: PBMCs. The receptors derive from a woman aged 25-40 years in good health and CMV-seronegative. The CDR3 runs from the conserved cysteine through the conserved F or W. D genes are given only for firm matches. Rows give clone size only sometimes, using once, few, many, or a class for an expanded clone.

J gene: TRBJ1-5; D gene: .; clone size: .; V gene: TRBV28; CDR3 DNA: TGTGCCAGCAGTTTTTCTGGCAGGGCTCAGCCCCAGCATTTT; CDR3 protein: CASSFSGRAQPQHF
J gene: TRBJ2-5; D gene: TRBD2; clone size: .; V gene: TRBV18; CDR3 DNA: TGTGCCAGCTCACCACTCGCTAGCGGGAGTGGAGAGACCCAGTACTTC; CDR3 protein: CASSPLASGSGETQYF
J gene: TRBJ2-7; D gene: .; clone size: .; V gene: TRBV7-2; CDR3 DNA: TGTGCCAGCAGCTTAGGGGGGACCGGGATTGGTGAGCAGTACTTC; CDR3 protein: CASSLGGTGIGEQYF
J gene: TRBJ2-1; D gene: TRBD2; clone size: .; V gene: TRBV2; CDR3 DNA: TGTGCCAGCAGGGCTAGCGGGGGGGTTTACAATGAGCAGTTCTTC; CDR3 protein: CASRASGGVYNEQFF
J gene: TRBJ1-5; D gene: .; clone size: .; V gene: TRBV6-5; CDR3 DNA: TGTGCCAGCAGCGAAACAGGGACGAATCAGCCCCAGCATTTT; CDR3 protein: CASSETGTNQPQHF
J gene: TRBJ1-5; D gene: .; clone size: .; V gene: TRBV19; CDR3 DNA: TGTGCCAGTAGTATCTCAGGGGCAGCTCAGCCCCAGCATTTT; CDR3 protein: CASSISGAAQPQHF
J gene: TRBJ2-1; D gene: TRBD1; clone size: .; V gene: TRBV9; CDR3 DNA: TGTGCCAGCAGCGCCCGGGACAGATCCTACAATGAGCAGTTCTTC; CDR3 protein: CASSARDRSYNEQFF
J gene: TRBJ1-4; D gene: TRBD1; clone size: few; V gene: TRBV7-9; CDR3 DNA: TGTGCCAGCAGGAGGACAGGGGAGGAAGAAAAACTGTTTTTT; CDR3 protein: CASRRTGEEEKLFF
J gene: TRBJ2-7; D gene: TRBD1; clone size: .; V gene: TRBV5-1; CDR3 DNA: TGCGCCAGCACCCGGTCGGGACAGGCCTACGAGCAGTACTTC; CDR3 protein: CASTRSGQAYEQYF
J gene: TRBJ1-2; D gene: TRBD1; clone size: few; V gene: TRBV6-5; CDR3 DNA: TGTGCCAGCAGTTACTGGACAGGGGAGGGCTACACCTTC; CDR3 protein: CASSYWTGEGYTF
J gene: TRBJ1-1; D gene: .; clone size: .; V gene: TRBV7-9; CDR3 DNA: TGTGCCAGCAGCTTAGAAGGGGCCCACACTGAAGCTTTCTTT; CDR3 protein: CASSLEGAHTEAFF
J gene: TRBJ2-2; D gene: .; clone size: .; V gene: TRBV7-3; CDR3 DNA: TGTGCCAGCAGAGGGGTTAGGGACACCGGGGAGCTGTTTTTT; CDR3 protein: CASRGVRDTGELFF
J gene: TRBJ2-2; D gene: TRBD1; clone size: .; V gene: TRBV19; CDR3 DNA: TGTGCCAGTAGATCAGGGACAGGGGACACCGGGGAGCTGTTTTTT; CDR3 protein: CASRSGTGDTGELFF
J gene: TRBJ2-3; D gene: TRBD2; clone size: .; V gene: TRBV7-9; CDR3 DNA: TGTGCCAGCAGCTTCGGGACTAGCGGGGGTGTAGATACGCAGTATTTT; CDR3 protein: CASSFGTSGGVDTQYF
J gene: TRBJ1-4; D gene: TRBD1; clone size: .; V gene: TRBV25-1; CDR3 DNA: TGTGCCAGAACCCGGGGTGACAGGGACAAGGGGACTAATGAAAAACTGTTTTTT; CDR3 protein: CARTRGDRDKGTNEKLFF
J gene: TRBJ2-4; D gene: TRBD2; clone size: .; V gene: TRBV6-5; CDR3 DNA: TGTGCCAGCAGTTACCTTACGGGGGGACGCAAAAACATTCAGTACTTC; CDR3 protein: CASSYLTGGRKNIQYF
J gene: TRBJ2-1; D gene: .; clone size: .; V gene: TRBV12-2; CDR3 DNA: TGTGCAAGTCGCTCACTAGCGGGAGGCGGGTACAATGAGCAGTTCTTC; CDR3 protein: CASRSLAGGGYNEQFF
J gene: TRBJ2-7; D gene: .; clone size: .; V gene: TRBV10-3; CDR3 DNA: TGTGCCATCAGAGAGACAGGTCGATCTTACGAGCAGTACTTC; CDR3 protein: CAIRETGRSYEQYF
J gene: TRBJ1-2; D gene: .; clone size: .; V gene: TRBV6-1; CDR3 DNA: TGTGCCAGCAGTGAATCGGACTATGGCTACACCTTC; CDR3 protein: CASSESDYGYTF
J gene: TRBJ2-4; D gene: .; clone size: once; V gene: TRBV9; CDR3 DNA: TGTGCCAGCAGCGTAGCAGGGATGGCCAAAAACATTCAGTACTTC; CDR3 protein: CASSVAGMAKNIQYF
J gene: TRBJ2-5; D gene: .; clone size: .; V gene: TRBV5-1; CDR3 DNA: TGCGCCAGCAGCTTACAGTCTATTCTAGAGACCCAGTACTTC; CDR3 protein: CASSLQSILETQYF
J gene: TRBJ1-2; D gene: .; clone size: .; V gene: TRBV7-8; CDR3 DNA: TGTGCCAGCAGCTTCTCAGCTGGAGAGAGGGGCTACACCTTC; CDR3 protein: CASSFSAGERGYTF
J gene: TRBJ1-1; D gene: .; clone size: .; V gene: TRBV2; CDR3 DNA: TGTGCCAGCAGTGAACGTTGGGGGACTGAAGCTTTCTTT; CDR3 protein: CASSERWGTEAFF
J gene: TRBJ2-3; D gene: TRBD2; clone size: .; V gene: TRBV6-1; CDR3 DNA: TGTGCCAGCAGTGGACTCCCGCGGGGACTAGCGGGTGGGACAGATACGCAGTATTTT; CDR3 protein: CASSGLPRGLAGGTDTQYF
J gene: TRBJ2-7; D gene: .; clone size: .; V gene: TRBV6-5; CDR3 DNA: TGTGCCAGCAGTAGCTTAGGATTCTACGAGCAGTACTTC; CDR3 protein: CASSSLGFYEQYF
J gene: TRBJ2-7; D gene: TRBD2; clone size: .; V gene: TRBV5-1; CDR3 DNA: TGCGCCAGCCGCACTAGCGGGGGGCCCAGCTCCTACGAGCAGTACTTC; CDR3 protein: CASRTSGGPSSYEQYF
J gene: TRBJ1-2; D gene: .; clone size: .; V gene: TRBV7-2; CDR3 DNA: TGTGCCAGCAGCTTAGGTTTTTGGACAACGGGAGGCGGCTACACCTTC; CDR3 protein: CASSLGFWTTGGGYTF
J gene: TRBJ2-1; D gene: .; clone size: .; V gene: TRBV27; CDR3 DNA: TGTGCCAGCAGTTTATCCACTATAAGCGGAACAGTCAATGAGCAGTTCTTC; CDR3 protein: CASSLSTISGTVNEQFF
J gene: TRBJ2-1; D gene: .; clone size: .; V gene: TRBV7-9; CDR3 DNA: TGTGCCAGCAGCTTAGAGAGCTCCTACAATGAGCAGTTCTTC; CDR3 protein: CASSLESSYNEQFF